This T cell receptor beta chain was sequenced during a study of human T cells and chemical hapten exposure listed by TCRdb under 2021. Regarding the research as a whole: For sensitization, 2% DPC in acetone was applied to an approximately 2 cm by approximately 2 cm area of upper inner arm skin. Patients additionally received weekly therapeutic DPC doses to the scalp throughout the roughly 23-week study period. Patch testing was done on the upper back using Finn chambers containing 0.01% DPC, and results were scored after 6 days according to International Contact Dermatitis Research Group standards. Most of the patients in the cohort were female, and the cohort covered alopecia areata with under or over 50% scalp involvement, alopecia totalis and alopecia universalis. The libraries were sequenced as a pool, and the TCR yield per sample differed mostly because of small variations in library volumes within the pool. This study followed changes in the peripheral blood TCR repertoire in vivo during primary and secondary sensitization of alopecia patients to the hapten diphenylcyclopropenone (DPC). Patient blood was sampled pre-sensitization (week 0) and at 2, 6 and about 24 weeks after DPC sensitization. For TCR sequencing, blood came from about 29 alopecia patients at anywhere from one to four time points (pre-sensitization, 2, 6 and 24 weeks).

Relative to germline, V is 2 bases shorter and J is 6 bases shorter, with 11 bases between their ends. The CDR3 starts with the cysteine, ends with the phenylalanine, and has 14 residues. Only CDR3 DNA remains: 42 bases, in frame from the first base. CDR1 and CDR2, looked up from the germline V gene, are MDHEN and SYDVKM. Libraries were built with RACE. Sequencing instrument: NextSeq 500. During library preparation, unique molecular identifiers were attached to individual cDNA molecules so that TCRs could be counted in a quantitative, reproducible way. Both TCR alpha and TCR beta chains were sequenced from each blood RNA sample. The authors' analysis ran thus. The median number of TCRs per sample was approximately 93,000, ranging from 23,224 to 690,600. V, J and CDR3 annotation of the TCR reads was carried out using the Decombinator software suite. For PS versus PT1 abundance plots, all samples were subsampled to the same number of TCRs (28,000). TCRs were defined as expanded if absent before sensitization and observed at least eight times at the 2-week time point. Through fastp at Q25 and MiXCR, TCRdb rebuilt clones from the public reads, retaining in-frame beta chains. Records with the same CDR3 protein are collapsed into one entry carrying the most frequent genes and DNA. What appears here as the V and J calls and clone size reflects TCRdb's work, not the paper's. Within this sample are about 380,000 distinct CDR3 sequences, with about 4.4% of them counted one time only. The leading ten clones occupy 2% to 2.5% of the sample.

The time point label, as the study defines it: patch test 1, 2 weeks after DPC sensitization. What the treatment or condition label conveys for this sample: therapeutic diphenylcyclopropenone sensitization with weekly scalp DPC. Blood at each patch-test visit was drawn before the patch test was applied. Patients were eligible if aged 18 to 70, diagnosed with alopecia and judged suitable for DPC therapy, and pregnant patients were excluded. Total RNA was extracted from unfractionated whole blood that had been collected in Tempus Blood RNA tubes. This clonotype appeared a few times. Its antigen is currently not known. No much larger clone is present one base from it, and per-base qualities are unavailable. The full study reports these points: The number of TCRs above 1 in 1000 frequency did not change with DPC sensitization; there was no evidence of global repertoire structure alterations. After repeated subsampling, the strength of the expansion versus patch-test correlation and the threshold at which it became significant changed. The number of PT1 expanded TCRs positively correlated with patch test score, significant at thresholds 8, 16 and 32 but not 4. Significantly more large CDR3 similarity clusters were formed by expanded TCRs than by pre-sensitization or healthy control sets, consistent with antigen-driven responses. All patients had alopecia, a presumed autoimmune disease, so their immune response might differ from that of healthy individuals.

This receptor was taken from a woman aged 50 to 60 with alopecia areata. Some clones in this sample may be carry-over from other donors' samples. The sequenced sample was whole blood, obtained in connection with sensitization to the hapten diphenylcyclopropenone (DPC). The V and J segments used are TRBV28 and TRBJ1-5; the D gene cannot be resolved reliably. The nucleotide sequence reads TGTGCCAGCAGTTTACGGGCCGGGGTTCAGCCCCAGCATTTT. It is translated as CASSLRAGVQPQHF. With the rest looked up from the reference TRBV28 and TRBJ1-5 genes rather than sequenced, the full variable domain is DVKVTQSSRYLVKRTGEKVFLECVQDMDHENMFWYRQDPGLGLRLIYFSYDVKMKEKGDIPEGYSVSREKKERFSLILESASTNQTSMYLCASSLRAGVQPQHFGDGTRLSIL.